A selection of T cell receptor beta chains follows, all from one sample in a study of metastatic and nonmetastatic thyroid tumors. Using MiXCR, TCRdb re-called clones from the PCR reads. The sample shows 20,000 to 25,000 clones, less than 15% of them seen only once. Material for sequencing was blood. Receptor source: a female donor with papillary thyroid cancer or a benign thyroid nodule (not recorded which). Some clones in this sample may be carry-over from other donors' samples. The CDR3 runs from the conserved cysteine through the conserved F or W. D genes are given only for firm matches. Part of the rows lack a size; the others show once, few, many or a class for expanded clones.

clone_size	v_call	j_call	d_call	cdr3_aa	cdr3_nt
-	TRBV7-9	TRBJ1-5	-	CASSLGGRNQPQHF	TGTGCCAGCAGCTTAGGGGGACGTAATCAGCCCCAGCATTTT
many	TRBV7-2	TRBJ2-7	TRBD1	CASILRTGSYEQYF	TGTGCCAGCATCCTACGGACAGGGTCCTACGAGCAGTACTTC
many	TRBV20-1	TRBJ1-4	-	CSARGAGEKLFF	TGCAGTGCTAGAGGGGCGGGTGAAAAACTGTTTTTT
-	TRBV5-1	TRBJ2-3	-	CASSLGRATDTQYF	TGCGCCAGCAGCTTGGGCAGGGCGACAGATACGCAGTATTTT
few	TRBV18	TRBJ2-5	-	CASSPLLEQETQYF	TGTGCCAGCTCACCACTTTTGGAACAAGAGACCCAGTACTTC
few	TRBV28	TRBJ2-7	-	CASSPGGQMGYEQYF	TGTGCCAGCAGTCCCGGCGGACAAATGGGCTACGAGCAGTACTTC
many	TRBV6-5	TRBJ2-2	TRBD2	CASSYQRESGELFF	TGTGCCAGCAGTTACCAGCGGGAGAGCGGGGAGCTGTTTTTT
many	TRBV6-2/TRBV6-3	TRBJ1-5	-	CASSQAGVRQPQHF	TGTGCCAGCAGCCAAGCCGGAGTCCGACAGCCCCAGCATTTT
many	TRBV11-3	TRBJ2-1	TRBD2	CASSVGLAAGEQFF	TGTGCCAGCAGCGTAGGACTAGCTGCGGGTGAGCAGTTCTTC
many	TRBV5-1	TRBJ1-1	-	CASSPNNRNTEAFF	TGCGCCAGCAGCCCTAACAACCGGAACACTGAAGCTTTCTTT
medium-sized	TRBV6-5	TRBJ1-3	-	CASSYNSEGGNTIYF	TGTGCCAGCAGTTACAACTCCGAGGGTGGAAACACCATATATTTT
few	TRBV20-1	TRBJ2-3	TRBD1	CGVSDRGTDAQYF	TGCGGTGTCTCGGACAGGGGCACAGATGCGCAGTATTTT
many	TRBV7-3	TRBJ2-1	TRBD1	CASSPGTGDYNEQFF	TGTGCCAGCAGCCCAGGGACAGGGGATTACAATGAGCAGTTCTTC
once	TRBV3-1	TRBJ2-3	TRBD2	CASSQEQTSAYEQYF	TGTGCCAGCAGCCAAGAACAGACTAGCGCCTACGAGCAGTATTTT
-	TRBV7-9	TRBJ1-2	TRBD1	CASSLMGTDGYTF	TGTGCCAGCAGCTTGATGGGGACAGATGGCTACACCTTC
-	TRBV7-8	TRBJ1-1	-	CASSLGFWVEAFF	TGTGCCAGCAGCTTAGGTTTCTGGGTTGAAGCTTTCTTT
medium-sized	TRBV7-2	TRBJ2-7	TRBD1	CASSQKPGQGYYEQYF	TGTGCCAGCAGCCAAAAACCGGGACAGGGCTATTACGAGCAGTACTTC
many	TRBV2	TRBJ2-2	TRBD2	CASSLFSSGRANTGELFF	TGTGCCAGCAGCTTATTTAGTAGCGGGAGGGCTAACACCGGGGAGCTGTTTTTT
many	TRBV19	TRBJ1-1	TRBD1	CASSNTGGMNTEAFF	TGTGCCAGTAGCAACACAGGGGGGATGAACACTGAAGCTTTCTTT
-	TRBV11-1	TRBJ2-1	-	CASSSRGGYRNYNEQFF	TGTGCCAGCAGCTCTAGGGGTGGGTACAGGAACTACAATGAGCAGTTCTTC
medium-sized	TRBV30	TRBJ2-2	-	CAWSGQEGTGELFF	TGTGCCTGGAGTGGGCAGGAGGGCACCGGGGAGCTGTTTTTT
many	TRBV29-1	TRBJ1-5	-	CSVGDNRQPQHF	TGCAGCGTTGGGGATAATAGGCAGCCCCAGCATTTT
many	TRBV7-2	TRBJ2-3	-	CASSRSLDTQYF	TGTGCCAGCAGTCGATCTTTGGATACGCAGTATTTT
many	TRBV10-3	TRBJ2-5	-	CAISRGWGETQYF	TGTGCCATCAGCCGGGGGTGGGGAGAGACCCAGTACTTC
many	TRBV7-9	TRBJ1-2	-	CASSRGGSHGYTF	TGTGCCAGCAGCCGGGGAGGGTCTCATGGCTACACCTTC
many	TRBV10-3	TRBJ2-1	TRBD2	CAISPKGLAELVEQFF	TGTGCCATCAGCCCCAAGGGACTAGCGGAGCTGGTTGAGCAGTTCTTC
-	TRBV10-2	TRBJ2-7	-	CASSEIDAGVGPYDQYF	TGCGCCAGCAGTGAGATCGATGCTGGAGTTGGTCCTTACGATCAGTACTTC
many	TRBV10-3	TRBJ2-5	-	CAISALGAGHQETQYF	TGTGCCATCAGTGCCCTGGGGGCAGGTCACCAAGAGACCCAGTACTTC
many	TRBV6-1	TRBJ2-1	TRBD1	CASRPGTGANNEQFF	TGTGCCAGCAGACCCGGGACAGGGGCGAACAATGAGCAGTTCTTC
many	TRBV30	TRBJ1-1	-	CAWSVTGMNTEAFF	TGTGCCTGGAGTGTCACAGGTATGAACACTGAAGCTTTCTTT
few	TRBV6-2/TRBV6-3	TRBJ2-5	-	CASNLALGFGETQYF	TGTGCCAGCAACCTAGCTTTGGGGTTCGGAGAGACACAGTACTTC
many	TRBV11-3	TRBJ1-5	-	CASSTRFNQPQHF	TGTGCCAGCAGCACCAGGTTCAATCAGCCCCAGCATTTT
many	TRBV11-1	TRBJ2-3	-	CASSPRDTSTDTQYF	TGTGCCAGCAGCCCCCGGGACACCTCCACAGATACGCAGTATTTT
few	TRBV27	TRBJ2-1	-	CASSREGVGFNEQFF	TGTGCCAGCAGTAGAGAGGGGGTGGGATTCAATGAGCAGTTCTTC
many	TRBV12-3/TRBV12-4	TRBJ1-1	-	CASSPTMTNIEAFF	TGTGCCAGCAGTCCCACCATGACGAATATTGAAGCTTTCTTT
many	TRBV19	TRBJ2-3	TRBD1	CASSMGRRTGSRGTQYF	TGTGCCAGTAGTATGGGTAGGCGGACAGGGTCCCGAGGTACGCAGTATTTT
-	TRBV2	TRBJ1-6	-	CASSSLSLTLHF	TGTGCCAGCAGTTCTTTGAGTTTGACCCTCCACTTT
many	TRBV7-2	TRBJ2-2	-	CASSLGTRNELFF	TGTGCCAGCAGCTTAGGGACACGGAACGAGCTGTTTTTT
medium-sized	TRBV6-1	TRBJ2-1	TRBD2	CASSGPGGSSYNEQFF	TGTGCCAGCAGTGGCCCCGGCGGGAGCTCCTACAATGAGCAGTTCTTC
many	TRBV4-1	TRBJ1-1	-	CASSPRDGGEYTEAFF	TGCGCCAGCAGCCCCCGGGACGGGGGGGAGTACACTGAAGCTTTCTTT
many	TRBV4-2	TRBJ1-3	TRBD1	CASSQTSGTGAGNTIYF	TGTGCCAGCAGCCAAACCTCCGGGACAGGGGCTGGAAACACCATATATTTT
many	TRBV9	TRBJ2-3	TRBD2	CASSLMLAESTDTQYF	TGTGCCAGCAGCCTAATGCTAGCGGAGTCCACAGATACGCAGTATTTT
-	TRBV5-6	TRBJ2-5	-	CASSLGQFQETQYF	TGTGCCAGCAGCTTGGGGCAGTTTCAAGAGACCCAGTACTTC
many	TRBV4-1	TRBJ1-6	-	CASSQRGSGSNNSPLHF	TGCGCCAGCAGCCAACGAGGGTCAGGATCGAATAATTCACCCCTCCACTTT
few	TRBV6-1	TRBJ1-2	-	CASSETGTLVDGYTF	TGTGCCAGCAGTGAAACCGGGACTCTGGTCGATGGCTACACCTTC
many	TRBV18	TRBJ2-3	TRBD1	CASSPRQGALVDTQYF	TGTGCCAGCTCACCTAGACAGGGGGCGCTTGTAGATACGCAGTATTTT
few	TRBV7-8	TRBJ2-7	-	CASSLCNSAYEQYF	TGTGCCAGCAGCTTATGTAACAGTGCCTACGAGCAGTACTTC
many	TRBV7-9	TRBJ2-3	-	CASSPGTPTDTQYF	TGTGCCAGCAGCCCCGGGACTCCGACAGATACGCAGTATTTT